The 7 T cell receptor beta chains listed next were all sequenced from one sample in a study of T cells in tuberculosis. Assay used: immunoSEQ multiplex PCR; TCRdb lists only in-frame clones, some missing. This repertoire shows about 37,000 clones, around 93% found once; its top ten account for about 12%. The sequencing input was PBMCs. These receptors were obtained from a donor aged 10-35 years with latent tuberculosis or without tuberculosis infection. Some clones in this sample may be carry-over from other donors' samples.

In this sample, this clone turned up once. V and J are TRBV7-2 and TRBJ2-6, with TRBD1 identical over 8 bases. The CDR3 has 18 amino acids. Germline V gives CDR1 SGHTA, CDR2 FQGNSA. V lost 6 bases and J lost 4; bases outside the gene matches: 14. CDR3 sequence reads: CASRSQPDRVAGANVLTF. As DNA, the CDR3 is TGTGCCAGCAGGAGTCAGCCGGACAGGGTAGCCGGGGCCAACGTCCTGACTTTC.

The J gene is TRBJ1-5, the V gene TRBV5-5; D call uncertain. In germline, CDR1 is SGHKS, CDR2 YYEKEE (reference sequence). V was trimmed by 4 bases and J by 2 bases, leaving 7 bases between them. The CDR3 covers 13 residues. The CDR3 nucleotides read TGTGCCAGCAGCCCCTATGGCAATCAGCCCCAGCATTTT. Its protein product is CASSPYGNQPQHF.

Written as DNA, the CDR3 is TGTGCCAGCAGTGGCCTAGCAGGCACCGGGGAGCTGTTTTTT. This sequence encodes CASSGLAGTGELFF. The rearrangement links TRBV2 to TRBJ2-2; TRBD2 might be the D (5 bases). The CDR3 sequence is 14 residues long. Germline V gene data show CDR1 as SNHLY and CDR2 as FYNNEI. The ends were cut back, 4 bases at V and 4 bases at J, with 10 bases in the middle.

The V gene is TRBV18, the J gene TRBJ1-1; no clear D. The CDR3 loop spans 13 amino acids. The V and J ends lost 3 bases and 1 base respectively, with 6 bases between them. Germline lookup yields CDR1 KGHSH and CDR2 LQKENI. The DNA for the CDR3 is TGTGCCAGCTCACCTTTCGGGAACACTGAAGCTTTCTTT. This translates into CASSPFGNTEAFF.

The chain joins TRBV18 to TRBJ2-2; D might be TRBD2 (6 bases). This CDR3 spans 14 amino acids. The germline CDR1 and CDR2 sequences are KGHSH and LQKENI. The V end lost 2 bases, the J end lost 8 bases, and 12 bases lay between the germline ends. The CDR3 loop is CASSPGRDSGELFF. CDR3 bases: TGTGCCAGCTCACCAGGTCGGGACTCGGGGGAGCTGTTTTTT.

The chain has TRBV4-3 and TRBJ2-2, with D uncertain. V was clipped by 1 base and J by 9 bases, with 9 bases between them. CDR3 size: 13 residues. The germline gives CDR1 LGHNA, CDR2 YSLEER. The CDR3 loop is CASSQGLWWELFF. The CDR3, as DNA: TGCGCCAGCAGCCAAGGTCTATGGTGGGAGCTGTTTTTT.

The V and J genes are TRBV4-3 and TRBJ2-1; 7 bases are a match to TRBD1. CDR3 size: 19 residues. Germline loops: CDR1 LGHNA, CDR2 YSLEER. V gave up 1 base and J gave up 1 base; unmatched junction bases: 13. CDR3 region: CASSQVGRRGPRSYNEQFF. Here the CDR3 DNA reads TGCGCCAGCAGCCAAGTCGGGCGAAGGGGGCCCCGTTCCTACAATGAGCAGTTCTTC.